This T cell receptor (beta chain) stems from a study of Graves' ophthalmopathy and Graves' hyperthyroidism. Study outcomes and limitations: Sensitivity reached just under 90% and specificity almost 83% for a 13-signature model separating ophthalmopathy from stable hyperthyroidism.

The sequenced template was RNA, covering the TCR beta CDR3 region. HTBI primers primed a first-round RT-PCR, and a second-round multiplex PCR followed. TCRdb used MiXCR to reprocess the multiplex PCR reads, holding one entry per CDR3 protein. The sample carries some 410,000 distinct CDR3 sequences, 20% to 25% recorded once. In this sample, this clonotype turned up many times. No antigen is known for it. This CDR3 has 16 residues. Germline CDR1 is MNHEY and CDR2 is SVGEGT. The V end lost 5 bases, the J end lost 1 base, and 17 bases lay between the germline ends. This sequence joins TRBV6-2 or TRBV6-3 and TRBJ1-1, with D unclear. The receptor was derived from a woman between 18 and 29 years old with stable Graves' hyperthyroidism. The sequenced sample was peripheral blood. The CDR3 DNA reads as TGTGCCAGCAGTCCCCGGCTGGGCACCGGGAACACTGAAGCTTTCTTT. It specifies CASSPRLGTGNTEAFF.